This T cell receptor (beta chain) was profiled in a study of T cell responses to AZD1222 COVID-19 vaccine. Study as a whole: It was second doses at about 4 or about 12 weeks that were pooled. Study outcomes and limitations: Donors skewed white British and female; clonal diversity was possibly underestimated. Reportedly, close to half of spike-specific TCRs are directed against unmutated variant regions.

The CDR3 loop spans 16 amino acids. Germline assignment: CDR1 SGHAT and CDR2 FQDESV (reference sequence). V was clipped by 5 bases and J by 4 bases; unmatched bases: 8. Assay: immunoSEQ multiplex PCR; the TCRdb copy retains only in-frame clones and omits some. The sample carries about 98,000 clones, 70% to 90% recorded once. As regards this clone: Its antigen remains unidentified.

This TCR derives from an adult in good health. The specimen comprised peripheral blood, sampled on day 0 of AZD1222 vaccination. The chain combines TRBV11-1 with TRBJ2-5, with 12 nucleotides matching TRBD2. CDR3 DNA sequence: TGTGCCAGCAGCCCGATGACTAGCGGGAGCGTAGAGACCCAGTACTTC. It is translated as CASSPMTSGSVETQYF.